The TCR beta chain under discussion was sequenced for a study of T cell responses to AZD1222 COVID-19 vaccine. Study results and limitations: Rises in breadth and depth of Spike-specific TCRs came after two AZD1222 doses. Donors skewed white British and female; clonal diversity was possibly underestimated.

This clone was counted once. Antigen unknown. The CDR3 spans 13 residues. CDR1 and CDR2 (germline): MNHEY, SVGAGI. The V segment lost 2 bases and the J segment 7 bases; nucleotides outside the gene matches: 1. Profiling relied on immunoSEQ multiplex PCR, and the TCRdb table lists in-frame clones only, not all of them. Among 70,000 to 95,000 clones, 86% were seen once, and the ten largest hold roughly 5.6%. Second-dose groups at about 4 or about 12 weeks were pooled. The sequence was collected from an adult who received the AZD1222 COVID-19 vaccine. V usage is TRBV6-5 and J usage is TRBJ1-5; 8 nucleotides match TRBD1. Here the sequenced sample was peripheral blood, taken 28 days after the second AZD1222 dose. CDR3 protein: CASSYDRGQPQHF. Here the CDR3 DNA reads TGTGCCAGCAGTTACGACAGGGGACAGCCCCAGCATTTT.